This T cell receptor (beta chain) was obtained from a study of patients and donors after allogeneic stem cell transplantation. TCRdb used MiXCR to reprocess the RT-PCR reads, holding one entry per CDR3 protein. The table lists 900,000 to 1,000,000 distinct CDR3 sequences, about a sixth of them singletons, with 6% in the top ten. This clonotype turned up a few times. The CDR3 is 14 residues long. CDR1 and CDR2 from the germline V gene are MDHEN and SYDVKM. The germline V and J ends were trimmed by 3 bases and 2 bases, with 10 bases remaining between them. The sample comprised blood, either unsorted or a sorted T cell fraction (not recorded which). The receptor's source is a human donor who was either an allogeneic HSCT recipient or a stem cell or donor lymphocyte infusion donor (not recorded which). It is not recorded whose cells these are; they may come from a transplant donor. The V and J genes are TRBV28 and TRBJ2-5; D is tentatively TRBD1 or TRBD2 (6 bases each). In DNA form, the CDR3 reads TGTGCCAGCAGTTTGTCGGGGGCACAAGAGACCCAGTACTTC. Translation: CASSLSGAQETQYF.